The present T cell receptor beta chain was sequenced within a study of CD8 T cells in Susac syndrome. Random hexamers were used to reverse transcribe the RNA input (about 0.5 to 1 ug). Coverage of TCR beta CDR3 amplification by immunoSEQ multiplex PCR extended to 54 Vbeta and 13 Jbeta. TCRdb ran MiXCR on the immunoSEQ multiplex PCR reads and lists one entry per CDR3 protein. This table has approximately 120,000 distinct CDR3 sequences, nearly 95% appearing once. This CDR3 spans 15 amino acids. Trimming removed 7 bases at V and 11 bases at J, with 26 bases between. Per germline, CDR1 MNHEY and CDR2 SMNVEV (reference sequence).

V usage is TRBV27 and J usage is TRBJ1-1; a possible D gene is TRBD1 (5 bases). The sequence was obtained from a human donor in good health. The sample was CD4+ T cells from PBMCs. The DNA for the CDR3 is TGTGCCAGCAACTCCCCGGTCGGGGGAGGGCCTGGCGCTTTCTTT. It is translated as CASNSPVGGGPGAFF.